This TCR beta chain was identified in a study of blood T cell repertoires in COVID-19. Sequencing was performed with immunoSEQ multiplex PCR; in TCRdb, only in-frame clones are kept and a portion is missing. The sample lists around 160,000 clones; about nine tenths were seen once. This CDR3 contains 15 residues. Germline V gene lookup returns CDR1 SGHRS and CDR2 YFSETQ. The junction had 6 bases not matched to a gene; V was cut back by 0 bases and J by 6 bases. The material sequenced was peripheral blood. This clonotype was obtained from a man between 18 and 35 years old with acute or convalescent COVID-19. V is TRBV5-1 and J is TRBJ2-3, with 8 bases fitting TRBD2. CDR3 sequence reads: CASSLASSGSDTQYF. The CDR3 coding sequence is TGCGCCAGCAGCTTGGCTTCGAGCGGGAGTGATACGCAGTATTTT. The full variable domain, rest sourced from reference TRBV5-1 and TRBJ2-3, is KAGVTQTPRYLIKTRGQQVTLSCSPISGHRSVSWYQQTPGQGLQFLFEYFSETQRNKGNFPGRFSGRQFSNSRSEMNVSTLELGDSALYLCASSLASSGSDTQYFGPGTRLTVL.